This T cell receptor (beta chain) was sequenced in a study of CD8 T cells in Susac syndrome. Recently defined diagnostic criteria classed the Susac syndrome patients as definite or probable. Regarding this clonotype: As yet, its antigen is unknown.

V was shortened by 6 bases and J by 3 bases, with 9 bases between the two germline ends. The CDR3 consists of 11 residues. Germline values: CDR1 SQVTM, CDR2 ANQGSEA. Random hexamers were used to reverse transcribe an amount of roughly 0.5 to 1 ug RNA. TCRdb used MiXCR to reprocess the immunoSEQ multiplex PCR reads, holding one entry per CDR3 protein. The sample yields around 150,000 distinct CDR3 sequences, approximately 95% seen once. General study points: Among people with Susac, CD8+ clonal expansion was greatest in TEMRA cells and active patients.

Source material: CD8+ T cells from PBMCs. The chain uses TRBV29-1 and TRBJ2-7, with D hard to call. This clonotype was sampled from a human donor with Susac syndrome. For the CDR3, the DNA is TGCAGCGTCGCAGACGACTACGAGCAGTACTTC. It yields the protein CSVADDYEQYF.